These 20 T cell receptor beta chains were sequenced from one sample in a study of T cell responses to AZD1222 COVID-19 vaccine. TCRdb's table, derived via immunoSEQ multiplex PCR, lists solely in-frame clones and lacks some. The top ten clones hold just under 2% of a sample with tens of thousands of clones, roughly 90% of them seen once. Sequences were derived from peripheral blood, sampled on day 0 of AZD1222 vaccination. Every receptor here comes from an adult in good health.

The rearrangement uses TRBV7-3 and TRBJ2-1; 9 positions match TRBD2. CDR3 length equals 15 residues. Germline CDR1 and CDR2: SGHTA and FQGTGA. The V gene end was trimmed by 2 bases and the J gene end by 3 bases; junction bases not matched to a gene: 2. Here the CDR3 DNA reads TGTGCCAGCAGCTTAGGGACTAGCATCTACAATGAGCAGTTCTTC. Translation gives CASSLGTSIYNEQFF.

This clone has just a few counts. The chain links TRBV6-5 to TRBJ2-3, with D uncertain. Germline values: CDR1 MNHEY, CDR2 SVGAGI. This CDR3 spans 14 amino acids. V lost 2 bases and J 2 bases, leaving 8 bases between the germline ends. The CDR3 spells CASSYGSDTDTQYF. The CDR3 region has the DNA TGTGCCAGCAGTTACGGTTCGGACACAGATACGCAGTATTTT.

This clone was counted a few times. The genes are TRBV28 and TRBJ1-2, with D perhaps matching TRBD1 (6 bases). Germline CDR1 is MDHEN and CDR2 is SYDVKM. This CDR3 comprises 14 residues. The ends were cut back, 6 bases at V and 4 bases at J, with 15 bases in the middle. As DNA, the CDR3 is TGTGCCAGCAGCCCCTACAGGGAAATCTATGGCTACACCTTC. Protein: CASSPYREIYGYTF.

The rearrangement links TRBV7-2 to TRBJ2-5; TRBD1 is a possible D gene (6 bases). Trimming stripped 0 bases from V and 5 bases from J, with 10 bases between. Per the germline V gene, CDR1 is SGHTA and CDR2 is FQGNSA. The CDR3 spans 14 residues. CDR3 coding DNA: TGTGCCAGCAGCTTAGCGCAGGGGTTGGAGACCCAGTACTTC. Encoded protein: CASSLAQGLETQYF.

This chain uses TRBV2 with TRBJ2-3; D not resolved. The CDR3 length is 14 residues. From germline, CDR1 is SNHLY and CDR2 FYNNEI. Between the trimmed V and J ends, which lost 8 bases and 2 bases, there was a span of 14 bases. CDR3 coding DNA: TGTGCCAGCGGCCCCCACGCAGCCACAGATACGCAGTATTTT. Translation gives CASGPHAATDTQYF.

The chain employs TRBV19 and TRBJ1-2; 7 bases agree with TRBD1. Looked up from germline, CDR1 is LNHDA and CDR2 is SQIVND (reference sequence). J gave up 2 bases and V 7 bases, and 10 bases lay outside the gene matches. This CDR3 has 15 amino acids. For the CDR3, the DNA is TGTGCCAGTAAACTCTCGGGACAGTCAAACTATGGCTACACCTTC. Amino acids: CASKLSGQSNYGYTF.

CDR3 amino acids: CASSTQVTGELFF. In DNA, the CDR3 is TGTGCCAGCAGCACCCAAGTCACCGGGGAGCTGTTTTTT. This chain uses TRBV7-2 with TRBJ2-2; D gene ambiguous. Germline V gene sequence: CDR1 SGHTA, CDR2 FQGNSA. The CDR3 has 13 residues. V was shortened by 5 bases and J by 4 bases, with 8 bases between the two germline ends.

This chain joins TRBV4-1 and TRBJ2-1; TRBD2 agrees at 7 bases. The CDR3 spans 15 residues. Trimming at V came to 4 bases and at J to 3 bases, leaving 6 bases not matched to a gene. Germline CDR1 reads MGHRA; CDR2 reads YSYEKL. CDR3 DNA: TGCGCCAGCAGCCTGCTAGCGGAAGTCTACAATGAGCAGTTCTTC. Its translation is CASSLLAEVYNEQFF.

This clone was picked up one time. The chain carries TRBV27 and TRBJ2-7; 9 bases line up with TRBD1. This CDR3 region has 15 residues. V gave up 5 bases and J gave up 3 bases; unmatched junction bases: 8. CDR1 and CDR2 from the germline V gene are MNHEY and SMNVEV (reference sequence). As DNA, the CDR3 is TGTGCCAGCAGTCCGACCGGGACAGGGATCTACGAGCAGTACTTC. This encodes CASSPTGTGIYEQYF.

The chain joins TRBV6-6 to TRBJ1-1, with D unresolved. The CDR3 consists of 14 residues. Germline CDR1 is MNHNY and CDR2 is SVGAGI (reference sequence). V lost 0 bases and J 11 bases, leaving 16 bases between the germline ends. CDR3 residues: CASSYSTSGAGAFF. The DNA for the CDR3 is TGTGCCAGCAGTTACTCCACCTCGGGAGCCGGGGCTTTCTTT.

This clone was picked up one time. The V and J genes are TRBV24-1 and TRBJ1-1, with unresolved D. V lost 3 bases and J lost 7, with 11 bases in between. CDR3 length equals 13 residues. Germline V gives CDR1 KGHDR, CDR2 SFDVKD. The CDR3 nucleotides are TGTGCCACCAGTGATGGAGGGCGGAGTGAAGCTTTCTTT. Amino acids: CATSDGGRSEAFF.

The V gene is TRBV10-3, the J gene TRBJ2-1; D not certain. Trimming removed 4 bases from V and 2 bases from J, with 12 bases in between. CDR1 ENHRY and CDR2 SYGVKD come from the germline V gene. The CDR3 extends over 15 amino acids. For the CDR3, the DNA is TGTGCCATCAGTGGGTCACTTACAACCTACAATGAGCAGTTCTTC. Encoded protein: CAISGSLTTYNEQFF.

The chain links TRBV6-5 to TRBJ1-1, with D tentatively TRBD1 (6 bases). Between the trimmed V and J ends, which lost 0 bases and 7 bases, there was a span of 15 bases. The CDR3 consists of 15 residues. CDR1 MNHEY and CDR2 SVGAGI come from the germline V gene. This CDR3 reads CASSYSQGSLGEAFF. CDR3 DNA: TGTGCCAGCAGTTACTCACAGGGATCGTTAGGTGAAGCTTTCTTT.

V usage is TRBV18 and J usage is TRBJ2-2; a weak D match, TRBD1 (5 bases). Germline assignment: CDR1 KGHSH and CDR2 LQKENI. V was trimmed by 4 bases and J by 1 base, leaving 10 bases between them. This CDR3 comprises 15 residues. The CDR3 region has the DNA TGTGCCAGCTCACTGAATCAGGGGAACACCGGGGAGCTGTTTTTT. It codes for CASSLNQGNTGELFF.

The genes are TRBV3-1 (or the pseudogene TRBV3-2) and TRBJ1-1; no firm D call. CDR3 size: 16 residues. V was cut by 0 bases and J by 4 bases, with 15 bases left in between. Germline V gives CDR1 LGHDT, CDR2 YNNKEL (reference sequence). CDR3 region: CASSQDIGVGSTEAFF. DNA for the CDR3: TGTGCCAGCAGCCAAGATATTGGGGTTGGGAGCACTGAAGCTTTCTTT.

The chain employs TRBV18 and TRBJ2-2; TRBD2 might be the D (5 bases). Germline assignment: CDR1 KGHSH and CDR2 LQKENI. CDR3 length: 13 amino acids. The V gene lost 3 bases and the J gene lost 4 bases, with 6 bases spanning the gap. The CDR3 DNA sequence: TGTGCCAGCTCACCGGACTCCACCGGGGAGCTGTTTTTT. Translated: CASSPDSTGELFF.

The gene calls are TRBV28 and TRBJ1-5, with 7 bases fitting TRBD1. Unmatched junction bases numbered 12, after V lost 6 bases and J lost 7 bases. This CDR3 has 15 residues. The germline V gene has CDR1 MDHEN and CDR2 SYDVKM. For the CDR3, the DNA is TGTGCCAGCAGCCCGCTAGGGGGCGCGGGGCAGCCCCAGCATTTT. Translation gives CASSPLGGAGQPQHF.

The V call is TRBV9, the J call TRBJ2-1, with D unclear. Germline V gene sequence: CDR1 SGDLS, CDR2 YYNGEE. This CDR3 is built from 14 residues. The V end was cut by 6 bases, the J end by 5 bases, with 15 bases between. CDR3 nucleotides: TGTGCCAGCACCCAGGCCCGCAGTGACAATGAGCAGTTCTTC. As protein: CASTQARSDNEQFF. The full variable domain, its missing parts supplied by reference TRBV9 and TRBJ2-1, is DSGVTQTPKHLITATGQRVTLRCSPRSGDLSVYWYQQSLDQGLQFLIQYYNGEERAKGNILERFSAQQFPDLHSELNLSSLELGDSALYFCASTQARSDNEQFFGPGTRLTVL.

The rearrangement joins TRBV3-1 (or the pseudogene TRBV3-2) to TRBJ2-2, with 8 bases fitting TRBD2. The J segment lost 8 bases and the V segment lost 4 bases, leaving 3 bases of the junction unmatched. This CDR3 spans 13 amino acids. Germline values: CDR1 LGHDT, CDR2 YNNKEL (reference sequence). The chain's CDR3 is CASSRREAGELFF. The CDR3 DNA reads TGTGCCAGCAGCCGGCGGGAGGCTGGGGAGCTGTTTTTT.

The chain employs TRBV6-5 and TRBJ2-6; D gene uncertain. Looked up from germline, CDR1 is MNHEY and CDR2 is SVGAGI. V was trimmed by 2 bases and J by 4 bases, leaving 9 bases between them. The CDR3 runs to 15 residues. DNA of the CDR3: TGTGCCAGCAGTTACGAGGTGGTAGGGGCCAACGTCCTGACTTTC. Translating gives CASSYEVVGANVLTF.